One and the same sample provided the 23 T cell receptor beta chains below, sequenced in a study of cytomegalovirus exposure and HLA in healthy donors. The primer mix had 60 Vbeta and 13 Jbeta primers. Sequencing used immunoSEQ multiplex PCR; TCRdb keeps in-frame clones, though not all of them. The repertoire holds about 130,000 clones, with approximately 80% as singletons. The sequencing sample was made of PBMCs. The receptors were gathered from a girl aged 2 to 10 in good health and CMV-seronegative.

V is TRBV15 and J is TRBJ1-2; TRBD1 is a possible D gene (5 bases). The CDR3 is 16 amino acids. Trimming pared 1 base from V and 4 bases from J, leaving 16 bases between. Germline V gene lookup returns CDR1 LNHNV and CDR2 YYDKDF (reference sequence). CDR3 in amino acids: CATSRGLFPTVYGYTF. CDR3 nucleotides: TGTGCCACCAGCAGAGGGTTATTCCCGACAGTCTATGGCTACACCTTC.

This clone has a handful of counts. This chain links TRBV7-2 with TRBJ1-4, with D perhaps matching TRBD1 (6 bases). Trimming left V 5 bases short and J 8 bases short, with 18 bases between. Germline values: CDR1 SGHTA, CDR2 FQGNSA. The CDR3 consists of 15 residues. The CDR3 sequence: CASSQLTGSWEKLFF. CDR3 nucleotides: TGTGCCAGCAGCCAACTTACAGGGAGTTGGGAAAAACTGTTTTTT.

The chain links TRBV6-4 to TRBJ2-3; D perhaps matches TRBD2 (6 bases). V was clipped by 2 bases and J by 0 bases, with 12 bases between them. The CDR3 contains 16 residues. From germline, CDR1 is MRHNA and CDR2 SNTAGT. CDR3 in DNA: TGTGCCAGCAGTGACCTGGCGGGGAGTAGCACAGATACGCAGTATTTT. It specifies CASSDLAGSSTDTQYF.

The chain links TRBV5-1 to TRBJ1-2; D remains unclear. V shed 0 bases and J shed 3 bases, with 12 bases lying between them. The length of the CDR3 is 15 residues. Germline lookup yields CDR1 SGHRS and CDR2 YFSETQ. The DNA for the CDR3 is TGCGCCAGCAGCTTGGGGCGACTCCAATACTATGGCTACACCTTC. This codes for CASSLGRLQYYGYTF.

The genes are TRBV7-2 and TRBJ1-2; D might be TRBD1 (5 bases). This CDR3 spans 14 amino acids. Germline loops: CDR1 SGHTA, CDR2 FQGNSA. V shed 7 bases and J shed 6 bases, with 18 bases lying between them. CDR3 coding DNA: TGTGCCAGCACCACTGTGGGGCCCGGGCATGGCTACACCTTC. Its translation: CASTTVGPGHGYTF.

The chain is built from TRBV20-1 and TRBJ2-3; D remains ambiguous. V lost 7 bases, J lost 2 bases, and 7 bases lay in between. This CDR3 spans 11 amino acids. In germline, CDR1 is DFQATT, CDR2 SNEGSKA (reference sequence). DNA of the CDR3: TGCAGTGTTTTAGACACAGATACGCAGTATTTT. This sequence encodes CSVLDTDTQYF.

This sequence joins TRBV7-6 and TRBJ2-2, with TRBD1 identical over 7 bases. Germline loops: CDR1 SGHVS, CDR2 FNYEAQ. V shed 1 base and J 6 bases; nucleotides not matched to a gene: 5. The CDR3 runs to 15 residues. The CDR3 DNA is TGTGCCAGCAGCTTAGGGGTGACAGGGCCCGGGGAGCTGTTTTTT. Translated: CASSLGVTGPGELFF.

The chain joins TRBV5-4 to TRBJ2-3, with 12 bases fitting TRBD2. This CDR3 spans 16 amino acids. The ends lost 4 bases at V and 2 bases at J; junction bases unmatched: 5. The germline V gene has CDR1 SGHNT and CDR2 YYREEE (reference sequence). The CDR3 DNA sequence: TGTGCCAGCAGCCCCGGACTAGCGGGATACACAGATACGCAGTATTTT. It translates to CASSPGLAGYTDTQYF.

The genes are TRBV12-5 and TRBJ2-3; a weak D match, TRBD2 (5 bases). The germline V and J ends were trimmed by 1 base and 0 bases, with 8 bases remaining between them. From germline, CDR1 is LGHNT and CDR2 FRNRAP. The length of the CDR3 is 15 residues. The chain's CDR3 is CASGLAWTSTDTQYF. The CDR3 DNA sequence: TGTGCTAGTGGTTTGGCCTGGACTAGCACAGATACGCAGTATTTT.

The gene calls are TRBV7-3 and TRBJ1-2, with D possibly matching TRBD1 (5 bases). The V gene lost 2 bases and the J gene lost 7 bases, with 11 bases spanning the gap. This CDR3 comprises 13 residues. Looked up from germline, CDR1 is SGHTA and CDR2 is FQGTGA. This chain's CDR3 is CASSLGQGGGYTF. DNA of the CDR3: TGTGCCAGCAGCTTAGGGCAGGGCGGTGGCTACACCTTC.

V is TRBV28 and J is TRBJ2-3, with TRBD1 as a possible D gene (5 bases). Germline assignment: CDR1 MDHEN and CDR2 SYDVKM. The CDR3 extends over 13 amino acids. V shed 7 bases and J shed 0 bases, with 8 bases lying between them. The chain's CDR3 is CASTGASTDTQYF. The CDR3 region has the DNA TGTGCCAGCACTGGGGCAAGCACAGATACGCAGTATTTT.

The chain joins TRBV30 to TRBJ2-1; D might be TRBD2 (6 bases). The CDR3 spans 13 residues. V shed 4 bases and J shed 1 base, with 8 bases lying between them. Germline V gene data show CDR1 as GTSNPN and CDR2 as SVGIG (reference sequence). DNA for the CDR3: TGTGCCTGGAACCGGGAGTCCTACAATGAGCAGTTCTTC. Protein sequence: CAWNRESYNEQFF.

This clone was seen more than once but under ten times. V is TRBV4-2 and J is TRBJ2-1, with 7 bases lining up with TRBD2. The CDR3 totals 15 residues. V shed 0 bases and J 6 bases; nucleotides not matched to a gene: 5. Per germline, CDR1 LGHNA and CDR2 YNFKEQ. The DNA of the CDR3 is TGTGCCAGCAGCCAAGAGTACGCTAGCGGCAATGAGCAGTTCTTC. The encoded protein is CASSQEYASGNEQFF.

This clone came up once. The CDR3 region is CASSDLRTGTDTQYF. In nucleotides, the CDR3 is TGTGCCAGCAGTGATTTAAGGACAGGGACAGATACGCAGTATTTT. The genes are TRBV6-1 and TRBJ2-3, with 8 bases identical to TRBD1. Losses at the gene ends were 3 bases for V and 3 bases for J; bases not matched to a gene: 5. The CDR3 has 15 amino acids. Germline V gives CDR1 MNHNS, CDR2 SASEGT.

The genes are TRBV30 and TRBJ2-3; 11 bases map to TRBD1. Germline CDR1 and CDR2: GTSNPN and SVGIG (reference sequence). The CDR3 has 15 amino acids. After removal of 5 bases from V and 4 bases from J, the junction contained 8 bases not matched to a gene. CDR3 protein: CAWEGTGGIADTQYF. Here the CDR3 DNA reads TGTGCCTGGGAAGGGACAGGGGGAATAGCAGATACGCAGTATTTT. Using reference TRBV30 and TRBJ2-3 for the parts outside the CDR3, the full variable domain is SQTIHQWPATLVQPVGSPLSLECTVEGTSNPNLYWYRQAAGRGLQLLFYSVGIGQISSEVPQNLSASRPQDRQFILSSKKLLLSDSGFYLCAWEGTGGIADTQYFGPGTRLTVL.

CDR3 nucleotides: TGTGCCACCAGCGTGGGGAGTGGAAACACCATATATTTT. This translates into CATSVGSGNTIYF. The chain combines TRBV15 with TRBJ1-3; D is undetermined. Per germline, CDR1 LNHNV and CDR2 YYDKDF (reference sequence). V gave up 5 bases and J gave up 3 bases, with 8 bases separating them. The CDR3 runs 13 residues.

The V gene is TRBV11-2, the J gene TRBJ2-5, with TRBD2 identical over 9 bases. CDR1 is SGHAT, CDR2 FQNNGV, per germline. V shed 2 bases, J shed 1 base, and the junction held 5 bases outside the gene matches. CDR3 length: 16 amino acids. The CDR3 region is CASSLSRGRAQETQYF. The CDR3 DNA sequence: TGTGCCAGCAGCTTATCGCGCGGGAGGGCCCAAGAGACCCAGTACTTC.

Written as DNA, the CDR3 is TGTGCCAGCAGTCCTCAGGGACAGTTAAATCCCTACGAGCAGTACTTC. This codes for CASSPQGQLNPYEQYF. The V and J genes are TRBV28 and TRBJ2-7; 7 bases are shared with TRBD1. The V gene's germline CDR1 is MDHEN and CDR2 SYDVKM. V was pared by 5 bases and J by 2 bases, with 12 bases of the junction left unmatched. The CDR3 is 16 residues long.

The chain recombines TRBV7-9 with TRBJ2-5; D might be TRBD2 (7 bases). Deletions cut 5 bases from V and 4 bases from J, with 14 bases between. The germline CDR1 and CDR2 sequences are SEHNR and FQNEAQ (reference sequence). The CDR3 has 14 amino acids. As DNA, the CDR3 is TGTGCCAGCAGCACCGGCGGGGGCAGAGAGACCCAGTACTTC. It translates to CASSTGGGRETQYF.

The V call is TRBV27, the J call TRBJ2-1; 7 bases agree with TRBD1. CDR1 MNHEY and CDR2 SMNVEV come from the germline V gene (reference sequence). This CDR3 has 14 amino acids. Trimming took 7 bases from V and 5 from J; bases not matched to a gene: 8. The CDR3 sequence is CASKPDRWDNEQFF. The CDR3 nucleotides are TGTGCCAGCAAACCGGACAGGTGGGACAATGAGCAGTTCTTC.

This clone was seen a single time. The genes are TRBV2 and TRBJ2-7, with 15 bases aligning to TRBD2. Trimming took 4 bases from V and 2 from J; bases not matched to a gene: 9. In germline, CDR1 is SNHLY, CDR2 FYNNEI. This CDR3 region has 18 residues. The CDR3 nucleotides read TGTGCCAGCAGTGGCTCGGGACTAGCGGGGGGTCACGCCTACGAGCAGTACTTC. Its translation is CASSGSGLAGGHAYEQYF.

The chain joins TRBV7-2 to TRBJ2-5, with a weak D call TRBD2 (6 bases). This CDR3 contains 11 residues. Trimming left V 6 bases short and J 5 bases short, with 7 bases between. The germline V gene has CDR1 SGHTA and CDR2 FQGNSA. The CDR3: CASRSGETQYF. CDR3 DNA: TGTGCCAGCAGGAGCGGGGAGACCCAGTACTTC.

The chain joins TRBV10-2 to TRBJ2-7; 10 positions agree with TRBD2. V lost 0 bases to trimming and J lost 3 bases; unmatched junction nucleotides: 8. CDR1 is WSHSY, CDR2 SAAADI, per germline. This CDR3 region has 17 residues. The DNA of the CDR3 is TGCGCCAGCAGTGAGTCTATTAGACTAGCGGGTTACTACGAGCAGTACTTC. Translation: CASSESIRLAGYYEQYF.